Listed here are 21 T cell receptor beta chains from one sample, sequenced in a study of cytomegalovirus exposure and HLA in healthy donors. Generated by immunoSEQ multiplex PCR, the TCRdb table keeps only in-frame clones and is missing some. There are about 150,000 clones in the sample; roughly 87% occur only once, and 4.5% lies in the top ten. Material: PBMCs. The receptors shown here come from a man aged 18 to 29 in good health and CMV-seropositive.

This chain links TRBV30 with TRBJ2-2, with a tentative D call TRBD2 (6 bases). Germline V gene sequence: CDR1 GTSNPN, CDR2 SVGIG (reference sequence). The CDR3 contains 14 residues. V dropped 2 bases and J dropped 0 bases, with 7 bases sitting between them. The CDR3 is CAWSSGSNTGELFF. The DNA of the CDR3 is TGTGCCTGGAGTAGCGGGTCGAACACCGGGGAGCTGTTTTTT.

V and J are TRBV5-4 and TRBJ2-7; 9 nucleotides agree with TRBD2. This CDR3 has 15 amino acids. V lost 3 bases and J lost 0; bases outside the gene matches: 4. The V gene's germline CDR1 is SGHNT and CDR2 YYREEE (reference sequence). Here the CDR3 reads CASSSGLANSYEQYF. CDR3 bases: TGTGCCAGCAGCTCCGGACTAGCGAACTCCTACGAGCAGTACTTC.

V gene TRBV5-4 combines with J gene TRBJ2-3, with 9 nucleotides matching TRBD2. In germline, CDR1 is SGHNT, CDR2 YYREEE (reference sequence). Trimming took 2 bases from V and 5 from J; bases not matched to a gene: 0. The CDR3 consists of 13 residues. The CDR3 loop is CASSLAGGDTQYF. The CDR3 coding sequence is TGTGCCAGCAGCTTAGCGGGAGGAGATACGCAGTATTTT.

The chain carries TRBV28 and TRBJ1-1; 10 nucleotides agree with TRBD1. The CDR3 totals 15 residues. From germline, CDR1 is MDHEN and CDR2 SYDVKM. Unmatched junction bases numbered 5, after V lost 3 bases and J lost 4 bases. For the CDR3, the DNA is TGTGCCAGCAGTTTTGTAAGGACAGGGGGCACTGAAGCTTTCTTT. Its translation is CASSFVRTGGTEAFF.

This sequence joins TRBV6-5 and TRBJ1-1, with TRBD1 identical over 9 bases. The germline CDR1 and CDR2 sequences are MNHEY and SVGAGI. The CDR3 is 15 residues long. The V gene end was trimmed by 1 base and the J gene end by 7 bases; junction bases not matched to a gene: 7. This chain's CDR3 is CASSYLQGANDEAFF. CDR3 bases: TGTGCCAGCAGTTACTTACAGGGGGCGAACGATGAAGCTTTCTTT.

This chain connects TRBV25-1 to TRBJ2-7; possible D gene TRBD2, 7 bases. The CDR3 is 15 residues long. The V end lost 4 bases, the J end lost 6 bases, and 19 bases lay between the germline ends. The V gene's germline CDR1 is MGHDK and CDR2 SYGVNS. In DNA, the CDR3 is TGTGCCAGCAGTGGGGGAGGGACACCTCTTGGCGAGCAGTACTTC. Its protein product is CASSGGGTPLGEQYF.

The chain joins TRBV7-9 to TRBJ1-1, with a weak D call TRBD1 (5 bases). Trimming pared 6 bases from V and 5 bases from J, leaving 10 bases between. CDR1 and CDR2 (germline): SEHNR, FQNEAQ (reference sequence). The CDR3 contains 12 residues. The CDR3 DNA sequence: TGTGCCAGCAGGCACAGGCTTACTGAAGCTTTCTTT. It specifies CASRHRLTEAFF.

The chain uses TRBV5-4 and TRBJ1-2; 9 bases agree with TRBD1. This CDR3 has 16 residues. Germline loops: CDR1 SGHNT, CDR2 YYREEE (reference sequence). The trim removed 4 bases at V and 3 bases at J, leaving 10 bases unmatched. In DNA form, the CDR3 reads TGTGCCAGCAGCACCCCAACAGGGGGCGGTGACTATGGCTACACCTTC. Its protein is CASSTPTGGGDYGYTF.

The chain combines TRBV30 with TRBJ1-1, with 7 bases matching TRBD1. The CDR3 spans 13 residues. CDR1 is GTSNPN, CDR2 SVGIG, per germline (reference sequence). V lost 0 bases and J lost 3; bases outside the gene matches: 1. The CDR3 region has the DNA TGTGCCTGGAGTGTCCAGGGGGACACTGAAGCTTTCTTT. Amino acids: CAWSVQGDTEAFF.

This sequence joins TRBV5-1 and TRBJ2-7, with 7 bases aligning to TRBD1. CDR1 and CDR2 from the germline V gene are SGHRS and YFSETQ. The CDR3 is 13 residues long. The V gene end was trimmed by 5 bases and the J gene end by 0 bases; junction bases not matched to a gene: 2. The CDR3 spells CASRTGSSYEQYF. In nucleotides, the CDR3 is TGCGCCAGCAGGACAGGGAGCTCCTACGAGCAGTACTTC.

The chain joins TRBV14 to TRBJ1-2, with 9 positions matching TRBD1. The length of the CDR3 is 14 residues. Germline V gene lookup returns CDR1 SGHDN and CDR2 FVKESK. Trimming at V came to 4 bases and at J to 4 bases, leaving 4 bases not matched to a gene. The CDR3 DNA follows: TGTGCCAGCAGCCTGGGACAGGGAGGCTATGGCTACACCTTC. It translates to CASSLGQGGYGYTF.

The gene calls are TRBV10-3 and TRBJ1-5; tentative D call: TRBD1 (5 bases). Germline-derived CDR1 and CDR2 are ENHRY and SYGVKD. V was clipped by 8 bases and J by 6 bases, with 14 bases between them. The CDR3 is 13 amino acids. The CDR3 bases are TGTGCCATCGACGGGTTGGGGGGTCAGCCCCAGCATTTT. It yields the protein CAIDGLGGQPQHF.

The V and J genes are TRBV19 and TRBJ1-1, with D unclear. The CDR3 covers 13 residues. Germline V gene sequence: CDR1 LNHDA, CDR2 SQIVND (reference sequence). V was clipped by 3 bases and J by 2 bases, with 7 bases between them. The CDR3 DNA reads TGTGCCAGTAGTATCCGGGAAAACACTGAAGCTTTCTTT. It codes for CASSIRENTEAFF.

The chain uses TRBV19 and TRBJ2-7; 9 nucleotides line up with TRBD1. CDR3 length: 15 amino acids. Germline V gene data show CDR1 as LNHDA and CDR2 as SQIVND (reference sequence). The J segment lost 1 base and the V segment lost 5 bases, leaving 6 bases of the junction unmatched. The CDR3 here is CASSFQGQGSYEQYF. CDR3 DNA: TGTGCCAGTAGTTTTCAGGGACAGGGATCCTACGAGCAGTACTTC.

The CDR3 nucleotides are TGTGCCAGCAGCTTCCCTGGGACTCACTATGGCTACACCTTC. Its translation is CASSFPGTHYGYTF. The gene calls are TRBV7-9 and TRBJ1-2, with a possible D match to TRBD1 (5 bases). Germline V gene sequence: CDR1 SEHNR, CDR2 FQNEAQ (reference sequence). Trimming took off 3 bases at V and 3 bases at J, with 11 bases between the two ends. The CDR3 is 14 amino acids. Based on the CDR3 plus reference TRBV7-9 and TRBJ1-2, the full variable domain is DTGVSQNPRHKITKRGQNVTFRCDPISEHNRLYWYRQTLGQGPEFLTYFQNEAQLEKSRLLSDRFSAERPKGSFSTLEIQRTEQGDSAMYLCASSFPGTHYGYTFGSGTRLTVV.

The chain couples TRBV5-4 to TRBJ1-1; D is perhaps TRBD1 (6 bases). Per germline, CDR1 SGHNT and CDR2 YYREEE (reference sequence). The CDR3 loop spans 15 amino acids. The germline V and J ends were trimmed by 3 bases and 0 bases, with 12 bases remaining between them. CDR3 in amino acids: CASSYFDRLNTEAFF. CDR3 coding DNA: TGTGCCAGCAGCTACTTCGACAGGCTGAACACTGAAGCTTTCTTT.

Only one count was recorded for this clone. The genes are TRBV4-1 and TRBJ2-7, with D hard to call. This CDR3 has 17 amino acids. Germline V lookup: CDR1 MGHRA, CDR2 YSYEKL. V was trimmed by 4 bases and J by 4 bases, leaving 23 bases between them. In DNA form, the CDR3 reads TGCGCCAGCAGCCCCCTCGAGTTGAGCGCTCGCCCGTACGAGCAGTACTTC. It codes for CASSPLELSARPYEQYF.

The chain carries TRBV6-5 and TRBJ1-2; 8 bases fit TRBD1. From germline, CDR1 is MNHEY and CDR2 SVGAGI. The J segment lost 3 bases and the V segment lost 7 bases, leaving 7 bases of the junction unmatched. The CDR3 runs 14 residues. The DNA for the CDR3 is TGTGCCAGCACCCGGACAGGGTCCGACTATGGCTACACCTTC. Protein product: CASTRTGSDYGYTF.

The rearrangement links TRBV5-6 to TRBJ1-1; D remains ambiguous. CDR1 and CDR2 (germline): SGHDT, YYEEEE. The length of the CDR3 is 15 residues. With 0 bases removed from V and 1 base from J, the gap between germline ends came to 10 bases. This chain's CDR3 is CASSLDVEENTEAFF. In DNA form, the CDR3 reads TGTGCCAGCAGCTTGGATGTGGAGGAGAACACTGAAGCTTTCTTT.

This chain's CDR3 is CASWITGVEAFF. The CDR3 region has the DNA TGTGCCTCCTGGATAACAGGCGTTGAAGCTTTCTTT. The chain recombines TRBV2 with TRBJ1-1, with a weak D call TRBD1 (5 bases). Germline CDR1 and CDR2: SNHLY and FYNNEI. V was cut by 11 bases and J by 7 bases, with 17 bases left in between. This CDR3 has 12 amino acids. Combining the CDR3 with reference TRBV2 and TRBJ1-1 gives the whole variable domain EPEVTQTPSHQVTQMGQEVILRCVPISNHLYFYWYRQILGQKVEFLVSFYNNEISEKSEIFDDQFSVERPDGSNFTLKIRSTKLEDSAMYFCASWITGVEAFFGQGTRLTVV.

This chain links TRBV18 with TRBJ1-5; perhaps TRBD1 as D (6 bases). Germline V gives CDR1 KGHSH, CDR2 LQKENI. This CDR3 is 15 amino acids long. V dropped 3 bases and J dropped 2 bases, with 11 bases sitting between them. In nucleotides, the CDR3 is TGTGCCAGCTCACCTAGTGGACAGCGCAATCAGCCCCAGCATTTT. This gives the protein CASSPSGQRNQPQHF.